These 21 T cell receptor beta chains originate from one sample sequenced in a study of blood T cell repertoires in COVID-19. Sequencing used immunoSEQ multiplex PCR; TCRdb keeps in-frame clones, though not all of them. The sample holds 200,000 to 250,000 clones, about 82% seen once. Sequenced material: PBMCs or T cells enriched from blood (not recorded which). The receptor source for this set is a woman aged 45 to 65 who had recovered from COVID-19.

The chain carries TRBV7-4 and TRBJ1-5; tentatively, D is TRBD1 (6 bases). CDR3 length equals 18 residues. Deletions cut 5 bases from V and 0 bases from J, with 20 bases between. Germline assignment: CDR1 SGHVT and CDR2 SQSDAQ. CDR3 amino acids: CASSKNSGTPYSNQPQHF. CDR3 DNA sequence: TGTGCCAGCAGCAAAAACTCCGGGACACCTTATAGCAATCAGCCCCAGCATTTT.

The chain employs TRBV29-1 and TRBJ1-2, with D maybe TRBD1 (6 bases). This CDR3 region has 13 residues. Per the germline V gene, CDR1 is SQVTM and CDR2 is ANQGSEA. V lost 0 bases to trimming and J lost 8 bases, with 13 bases between them. The CDR3 DNA reads TGCAGCGTTGAAGATTGGGGGCGGTACGGCTACACCTTC. Its protein product is CSVEDWGRYGYTF.

V and J are TRBV5-1 and TRBJ2-6; D might be TRBD1 (5 bases). V gave up 7 bases and J gave up 0 bases, with 8 bases separating them. The CDR3 has 14 residues. The germline V gene encodes CDR1 SGHRS and CDR2 YFSETQ. The CDR3 sequence: CASFDSSGANVLTF. The CDR3 nucleotides are TGCGCCAGCTTCGACAGCTCTGGGGCCAACGTCCTGACTTTC.

This rearrangement joins TRBV11-2 to TRBJ2-5; 11 nucleotides line up with TRBD2. V shed 5 bases and J 5 bases; nucleotides not matched to a gene: 10. The CDR3 has 16 amino acids. Germline V CDR1 and CDR2: SGHAT, FQNNGV. The CDR3 DNA reads as TGTGCCAGCAGCCTTGTGGTAGCGGGGGGGTTGGAGACCCAGTACTTC. Encoded protein: CASSLVVAGGLETQYF.

The rearrangement links TRBV5-8 to TRBJ2-5, with TRBD2 identical over 10 bases. Trimming cost V 4 bases and J 1 base; bases outside gene matches: 4. Germline V lookup: CDR1 SGHTS, CDR2 YDEGEE. This CDR3 region has 15 residues. The CDR3, as DNA: TGTGCCAGCAGCCCTAGCGGGGGAGTCCAAGAGACCCAGTACTTC. Translation: CASSPSGGVQETQYF.

The chain couples TRBV4-1 to TRBJ1-1; D remains unclear. This CDR3 is built from 17 residues. Deletions cut 0 bases from V and 5 bases from J, with 19 bases between. Germline assignment: CDR1 MGHRA and CDR2 YSYEKL. The CDR3 nucleotides are TGCGCCAGCAGCCAAGATAAGGCGCGCAGGAGGGCAACTGAAGCTTTCTTT. This codes for CASSQDKARRRATEAFF.

V and J are TRBV7-2 and TRBJ2-1; TRBD2 matches 14 bases. CDR3 size: 14 residues. Per germline, CDR1 SGHTA and CDR2 FQGNSA. The trim removed 1 base at V and 11 bases at J, leaving 1 base unmatched. Written as DNA, the CDR3 is TGTGCCAGCAGCTTAGGGACTAGCGGGAGGAAGCAGTTCTTC. Translating gives CASSLGTSGRKQFF.

The chain recombines TRBV19 with TRBJ1-3; D may be TRBD1 (5 bases). The CDR3 runs to 15 residues. Per germline, CDR1 LNHDA and CDR2 SQIVND (reference sequence). Trimming pared 1 base from V and 3 bases from J, leaving 10 bases between. The CDR3 spells CASSIVGGFGNTIYF. DNA of the CDR3: TGTGCCAGTAGTATAGTCGGGGGATTTGGAAACACCATATATTTT.

The chain uses TRBV27 and TRBJ2-5; TRBD2 is a possible D gene (5 bases). The germline gives CDR1 MNHEY, CDR2 SMNVEV (reference sequence). The CDR3 has 15 residues. V shed 10 bases and J shed 1 base, with 19 bases lying between them. The CDR3 DNA reads as TGTGCCACCTCACCGGACGCGAGGGCCCAAGAGACCCAGTACTTC. Translated, it gives CATSPDARAQETQYF.

This rearrangement joins TRBV5-1 to TRBJ1-3; D is perhaps TRBD1 (5 bases). This CDR3 spans 15 amino acids. The germline V gene has CDR1 SGHRS and CDR2 YFSETQ. Trimming pared 4 bases from V and 2 bases from J, leaving 13 bases between. CDR3 nucleotides: TGCGCCAGCAGCCCCACAGGACCGACTGGAAACACCATATATTTT. Translation gives CASSPTGPTGNTIYF. Filled out from reference TRBV5-1 and TRBJ1-3, the complete variable domain reads KAGVTQTPRYLIKTRGQQVTLSCSPISGHRSVSWYQQTPGQGLQFLFEYFSETQRNKGNFPGRFSGRQFSNSRSEMNVSTLELGDSALYLCASSPTGPTGNTIYFGEGSWLTVV.

The V gene is TRBV6-5, the J gene TRBJ1-1; D gene unclear. The CDR3 has 13 residues. V was cut by 2 bases and J by 5 bases, with 9 bases left in between. CDR1 is MNHEY, CDR2 SVGAGI, per germline. The CDR3 nucleotides are TGTGCCAGCAGTTACCCGGGTAGGACTGAAGCTTTCTTT. It yields the protein CASSYPGRTEAFF.

The chain couples TRBV7-9 to TRBJ1-2; D remains ambiguous. Germline V gives CDR1 SEHNR, CDR2 FQNEAQ (reference sequence). Trimming took 4 bases from V and 7 from J, leaving 13 bases between them. This CDR3 spans 13 amino acids. CDR3 DNA sequence: TGTGCCAGCAGCTCCACGGGGAGGGCTGGCTACACCTTC. This gives the protein CASSSTGRAGYTF.

The V and J genes are TRBV6-6 and TRBJ2-7, with a possible D match to TRBD1 (6 bases). Germline CDR1 MNHNY, CDR2 SVGAGI (reference sequence). Trimming took 6 bases from V and 10 from J, leaving 16 bases between them. The CDR3 contains 12 residues. CDR3 coding DNA: TGTGCCAGCAGGCAAGACAGGCCTATCCAGTACTTC. Amino acid sequence: CASRQDRPIQYF.

This clone was counted only a few times. V gene TRBV7-2 combines with J gene TRBJ2-3, with D uncertain. The germline V gene encodes CDR1 SGHTA and CDR2 FQGNSA. The CDR3 loop spans 15 amino acids. V was shortened by 4 bases and J by 0 bases, with 11 bases between the two germline ends. The CDR3 region has the DNA TGTGCCAGCAGCTCCACAGTTGGTAGCACAGATACGCAGTATTTT. Amino acids: CASSSTVGSTDTQYF.

The chain has TRBV6-2 or TRBV6-3 and TRBJ2-7; weak D call: TRBD1 (6 bases). The CDR3 has 16 residues. The V and J ends lost 3 bases and 6 bases respectively, with 21 bases between them. Germline V gives CDR1 MNHEY, CDR2 SVGEGT. In DNA form, the CDR3 reads TGTGCCAGCAGTTATGGCCCTGAGAGGGGGTATCTCGAGCAGTACTTC. The encoded protein is CASSYGPERGYLEQYF.

The chain links TRBV7-8 to TRBJ2-7; 8 bases line up with TRBD1. V shed 5 bases and J 3 bases; nucleotides not matched to a gene: 6. This CDR3 spans 14 amino acids. The germline V gene encodes CDR1 SGHVS and CDR2 FQNEAQ. The chain's CDR3 is CASSRSGTGYEQYF. Written as DNA, the CDR3 is TGTGCCAGCAGCCGCTCCGGGACAGGCTACGAGCAGTACTTC.

The chain carries TRBV27 and TRBJ1-2; D might be TRBD1 (5 bases). CDR3 length: 13 residues. Germline V gene lookup returns CDR1 MNHEY and CDR2 SMNVEV (reference sequence). V shed 6 bases and J shed 0 bases, with 8 bases lying between them. This CDR3 is CASSLTANYGYTF. The CDR3 DNA reads as TGTGCCAGCAGCCTGACAGCTAACTATGGCTACACCTTC.

The chain combines TRBV5-4 with TRBJ1-2; D remains unclear. V lost 2 bases and J lost 4, with 15 bases in between. The CDR3 spans 15 residues. The germline V gene has CDR1 SGHNT and CDR2 YYREEE (reference sequence). The CDR3: CASSFGGHGSYGYTF. DNA for the CDR3: TGTGCCAGCAGCTTTGGAGGTCACGGCAGCTATGGCTACACCTTC.

V gene TRBV9 combines with J gene TRBJ1-2; 7 bases are shared with TRBD1. The CDR3 is 14 amino acids. V gave up 3 bases and J gave up 4 bases; unmatched junction bases: 6. Germline V gene lookup returns CDR1 SGDLS and CDR2 YYNGEE. For the CDR3, the DNA is TGTGCCAGCAGCGATTCGCAGGGGGTCTATGGCTACACCTTC. Encoded protein: CASSDSQGVYGYTF.

V gene TRBV30 combines with J gene TRBJ2-1, with 9 nucleotides matching TRBD1. The trim removed 5 bases at V and 8 bases at J, leaving 10 bases unmatched. The CDR3 loop spans 14 amino acids. Germline V gene lookup returns CDR1 GTSNPN and CDR2 SVGIG (reference sequence). The CDR3 DNA sequence: TGTGCCTGGGGGCTCGGGACAGGGTTTGATGAGCAGTTCTTC. Amino acids: CAWGLGTGFDEQFF.

The genes are TRBV24-1 and TRBJ2-2; 7 bases agree with TRBD1. CDR1 is KGHDR and CDR2 is SFDVKD in the germline V gene. The CDR3 runs to 15 residues. V was clipped by 10 bases and J by 0 bases; unmatched bases: 7. In DNA form, the CDR3 reads TGTGCCACAAGGGGACAGTACTCGAACACCGGGGAGCTGTTTTTT. Its protein product is CATRGQYSNTGELFF.